This TCR beta chain was recovered during a study of blood T cell repertoires in COVID-19. Clones were sequenced by immunoSEQ multiplex PCR, and TCRdb holds only the in-frame ones, with some missing. Of under 95,000 clones in the sample, around 80% were seen once. Germline V CDR1 and CDR2: ENHRY, SYGVKD. V was pared by 2 bases and J by 0 bases, with 7 bases of the junction left unmatched. CDR3 length: 18 residues. The sample taken for sequencing was peripheral blood. The origin of this receptor is a woman of 80 years or more with acute or convalescent COVID-19. This chain connects TRBV10-3 to TRBJ2-3, with 11 bases fitting TRBD2. The CDR3 loop reads CAISEAGTSGSSTDTQYF. In nucleotides, the CDR3 is TGTGCCATCAGTGAGGCCGGGACTAGCGGTTCTAGCACAGATACGCAGTATTTT.